A selection of T cell receptor beta chains follows, all from one sample in a study of blood T cell repertoires in COVID-19. Assay used: immunoSEQ multiplex PCR; TCRdb lists only in-frame clones, some missing. The repertoire has about 200,000 clones, 88% of them found once; the top ten carry roughly 6%. Sequencing input: peripheral blood. Source of these receptors: a man aged 40-49 years with active or convalescent COVID-19. Both conserved end residues are part of each CDR3. Each record gives: J gene, D gene, clone size, V gene, CDR3 DNA, CDR3 protein. The D gene is left open where the match is weak. Size is stated for part of the rows, as once, few or many counts, or as a class when the clone is expanded.

TRBJ2-6	-	once	TRBV24-1	TGTGCCACCAGTTTTGGAGCGGCCAACGTCCTGACTTTC	CATSFGAANVLTF
TRBJ2-7	TRBD2	-	TRBV7-9	TGTGCCAGCAGCCCCGCGGGGGTACTCTCCTACGAGCAGTACTTC	CASSPAGVLSYEQYF
TRBJ1-5	TRBD1	-	TRBV15	TGTGCCACCAGCACGGGACAGGGAGTAAATCAGCCCCAGCATTTT	CATSTGQGVNQPQHF
TRBJ2-2	-	-	TRBV27	TGTGCCAGCAGTTTAGGAGGGTTCGGGGAGCTGTTTTTT	CASSLGGFGELFF
TRBJ2-6	-	-	TRBV5-1	TGCGCCAGCAGCCCAGAGGACTCTGGGGCCAACGTCCTGACTTTC	CASSPEDSGANVLTF
TRBJ1-2	TRBD1	-	TRBV29-1	TGCAGCGTTGGTCAGACAGGGGGCTACTATGGCTACACCTTC	CSVGQTGGYYGYTF
TRBJ1-2	TRBD1	-	TRBV30	TGTGCCTGGAGTCGATATTTTGCGGGACAGGGGGCCGTAGACTATGGCTACACCTTC	CAWSRYFAGQGAVDYGYTF
TRBJ2-7	TRBD1	-	TRBV19	TGTGCCAGTAAATCGGGACAGGGTAAGGGCGAGCAGTACTTC	CASKSGQGKGEQYF
TRBJ1-5	-	-	TRBV6-6	TGTGCCAGCAGTTACTCTGGGGGCGCGGGCAATCAGCCCCAGCATTTT	CASSYSGGAGNQPQHF
TRBJ2-3	-	-	TRBV6-5	TGTGCCAGCAGTTACCGGGATCCAAAAGATACGCAGTATTTT	CASSYRDPKDTQYF
TRBJ2-1	TRBD2	-	TRBV5-6	TGTGCCAGCAGCTTGACTAGCGGGGGCCTATCTTACAATGAGCAGTTCTTC	CASSLTSGGLSYNEQFF
TRBJ2-7	TRBD2	-	TRBV11-2	TGTGCCAGCAGATCCCAGCGGGGGGTCTACTACGAGCAGTACTTC	CASRSQRGVYYEQYF
TRBJ1-4	-	-	TRBV6-1	TGTGCCAGCAGTGATACCAGTCATGAAAAACTGTTTTTT	CASSDTSHEKLFF
TRBJ1-6	-	-	TRBV20-1	TGCAGTGCCAGTTTTGGGCAGGGATCTTCACCCCTCCACTTT	CSASFGQGSSPLHF
TRBJ1-5	TRBD1	-	TRBV6-5	TGTGCCAGCAGGGGGACAGGAGATCAGCCCCAGCATTTT	CASRGTGDQPQHF
TRBJ1-2	TRBD1	-	TRBV5-4	TGTGCCAGCAGCTCCGAGGGACAGGGGGCGCGTTACACCTTC	CASSSEGQGARYTF
TRBJ2-5	-	-	TRBV7-2	TGTGCCAGCAGCTTAGGGGGGCTCCTGAAAGGGGAGACCCAGTACTTC	CASSLGGLLKGETQYF
TRBJ1-2	TRBD1	-	TRBV5-1	TGCGCCAGCAGCTTGGAACAGGGGGATGGTGGCTACACCTTC	CASSLEQGDGGYTF
TRBJ1-4	-	-	TRBV18	TGTGCCAGCTCACCGGTGTCGGGGGGCGAAAAACTGTTTTTT	CASSPVSGGEKLFF
TRBJ2-7	TRBD2	-	TRBV28	TGTGCCAGCAGTCGGAGAGGACTAGCGGGGAGCTACGAGCAGTACTTC	CASSRRGLAGSYEQYF
TRBJ1-2	-	-	TRBV30	TGTGCCTGGGCCCGTGCGGGGATCTATGGCTACACCTTC	CAWARAGIYGYTF
TRBJ2-7	-	-	TRBV7-6	TGTGCCAGCAGCGAACCGGAAAACAGGGCGTCCTACGAGCAGTACTTC	CASSEPENRASYEQYF
TRBJ1-3	-	-	TRBV29-1	TGCAGCGTTGATAAACAGGGCTTCGGAAACACCATATATTTT	CSVDKQGFGNTIYF
TRBJ1-2	-	-	TRBV14	TGTGCCAGCAGCCAAGATCGTGATGGGTTAGGGGCCTATGGCTACACCTTC	CASSQDRDGLGAYGYTF
TRBJ2-4	-	-	TRBV5-1	TGCGCCAGCAGCTTGCCAGGTGACAAAAACATTCAGTACTTC	CASSLPGDKNIQYF
TRBJ1-2	TRBD1	-	TRBV15	TGTGCCACCAGCAGAGGAGTGGGACAGGGGGCGAGTGGCTACACCTTC	CATSRGVGQGASGYTF
TRBJ2-1	TRBD1	-	TRBV18	TGTGCCAGCTCCCGGGACAGGGGGCGCAATGAGCAGTTCTTC	CASSRDRGRNEQFF
TRBJ1-2	TRBD1	-	TRBV13	TGTGCCAGCAGCTCCGACAGGGGAAGGGGCTACACCTTC	CASSSDRGRGYTF
TRBJ1-6	-	-	TRBV19	TGTGCCAGTAGTATACAGGGCTATAATTCACCCCTCCACTTT	CASSIQGYNSPLHF
TRBJ2-3	TRBD2	-	TRBV5-1	TGCGCCAGCAGCCGAGGGACTAGCCGAAGCACAGATACGCAGTATTTT	CASSRGTSRSTDTQYF
TRBJ2-5	-	-	TRBV28	TGTGCCAGCAGTTCGAGAGAGATCGACAGGAGCCAAGAGACCCAGTACTTC	CASSSREIDRSQETQYF
TRBJ2-1	TRBD2	-	TRBV5-4	TGTGCCAGCAGCTCCGGACTAGCGGGAGAAGTTGAGCAGTTCTTC	CASSSGLAGEVEQFF
TRBJ1-4	TRBD1	-	TRBV5-4	TGTGCCAGCAGTTCTTCAAGGGACAGAACTAATGAAAAACTGTTTTTT	CASSSSRDRTNEKLFF
TRBJ2-1	-	-	TRBV6-6	TGTGCCAGCAGTTACGGCAGCAATGAGCAGTTCTTC	CASSYGSNEQFF
TRBJ1-1	-	-	TRBV7-2	TGTGCCAGCAGCACCGGAGGTCAAAACACTGAAGCTTTCTTT	CASSTGGQNTEAFF
TRBJ2-2	TRBD1	few	TRBV6-5	TGTGCCAGCAGTACAGGGGGCGCCGGGGAGCTGTTTTTT	CASSTGGAGELFF
TRBJ1-6	-	-	TRBV7-2	TGTGCCAGCAGCTTCTGGGACACAAATAATTCACCCCTCCACTTT	CASSFWDTNNSPLHF
TRBJ2-1	-	-	TRBV9	TGTGCCAGCAGCGGAGGAGGGGCCGACAATGAGCAGTTCTTC	CASSGGGADNEQFF
TRBJ2-7	-	-	TRBV9	TGTGCCAGCAGCGCCCAAAACTACGAGCAGTACTTC	CASSAQNYEQYF
TRBJ1-2	TRBD1	-	TRBV6-5	TGTGCCAGCAGCGGGACAGGGGACTATGGCTACACCTTC	CASSGTGDYGYTF
TRBJ1-4	-	-	TRBV10-3	TGTGCCATCAGTGAGGGAACGGACCCAGGGGAAAAACTGTTTTTT	CAISEGTDPGEKLFF
TRBJ1-3	-	-	TRBV29-1	TGCAGCGTTGTCAGGGCGCTTGGAAACACCATATATTTT	CSVVRALGNTIYF
TRBJ1-2	-	-	TRBV7-2	TGTGCCAGCAGCGCAGATAACTATGGCTACACCTTC	CASSADNYGYTF
TRBJ2-5	TRBD2	-	TRBV28	TGTGCCAGCAGTACAATGGGACTAGCGGAGGGGATTAGAGAGACCCAGTACTTC	CASSTMGLAEGIRETQYF
TRBJ1-1	-	few	TRBV10-1	TGCGCCAGCAGCGTCAGGGTGAACACTGAAGCTTTCTTT	CASSVRVNTEAFF
TRBJ2-3	-	-	TRBV5-1	TGCGCCAGCAGCGCCCAGGCGACAGATACGCAGTATTTT	CASSAQATDTQYF
TRBJ2-3	-	-	TRBV4-1	TGCGCCAGCAGCCAAGGATATGTAGCAGATACGCAGTATTTT	CASSQGYVADTQYF
TRBJ2-1	TRBD1	few	TRBV24-1	TGTGCCACCAGTGAAACCGGGACAGGGGATAAGAATGAGCAGTTCTTC	CATSETGTGDKNEQFF
TRBJ2-7	-	once	TRBV12-3/TRBV12-4	TGTGCCAGCAGTTTAGCGTTAGGGGGCGAGCAGTACTTC	CASSLALGGEQYF
TRBJ1-2	-	-	TRBV7-9	TGTGCCATTGAGGGGACATGGCGTGGCTACACCTTC	CAIEGTWRGYTF
TRBJ2-7	TRBD1	medium-sized	TRBV27	TGTGCCAGCAGTTTAAAAGTTTGGTATAGGGGACAGGGCTACGAGCAGTACTTC	CASSLKVWYRGQGYEQYF
TRBJ2-7	TRBD1	-	TRBV27	TGTGCCAGCAGTACGACAGGGGGGGAGCAGTACTTC	CASSTTGGEQYF
TRBJ2-7	TRBD2	-	TRBV3-1/TRBV3-2	TGTGCCAGCAGCCCCGGGACTAGCGGCTCCTACGAGCAGTACTTC	CASSPGTSGSYEQYF
TRBJ1-5	-	-	TRBV24-1	TGTGCCACCAGTGACCCCAGGGTAGCAGCTCAGCCCCAGCATTTT	CATSDPRVAAQPQHF
TRBJ2-5	-	once	TRBV14	TGTGCCAGCAGCCCAGGGGGGCACCAAGAGACCCAGTACTTC	CASSPGGHQETQYF